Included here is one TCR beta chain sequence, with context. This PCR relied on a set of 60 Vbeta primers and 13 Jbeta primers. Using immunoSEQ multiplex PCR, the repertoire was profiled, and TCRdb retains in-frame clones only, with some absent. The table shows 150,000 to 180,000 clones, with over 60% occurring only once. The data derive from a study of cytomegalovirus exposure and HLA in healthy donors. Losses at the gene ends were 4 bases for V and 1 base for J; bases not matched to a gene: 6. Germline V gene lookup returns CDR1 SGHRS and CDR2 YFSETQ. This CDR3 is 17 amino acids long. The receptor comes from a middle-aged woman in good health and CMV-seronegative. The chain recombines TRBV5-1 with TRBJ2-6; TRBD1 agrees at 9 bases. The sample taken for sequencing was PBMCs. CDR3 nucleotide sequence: TGCGCCAGCAGCCGTCCCGGGACAGGGTCTGGGGCCAACGTCCTGACTTTC. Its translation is CASSRPGTGSGANVLTF.